This T cell receptor (beta chain) was recorded in a study of PD-1 blockade in classical Hodgkin lymphoma. Study-level points and caveats: Complete responders' diversity at baseline resembled that of newly diagnosed patients.

Regarding this clone: Its antigen remains unknown.

Time point specified: cycle 4 day 1 (C4D1), after 6 weeks of nivolumab. Following autologous stem cell transplantation, relapse occurred in every patient, and exposure to brentuximab vedotin varied. The table came from immunoSEQ multiplex PCR; TCRdb's copy has only in-frame clones and leaves some out. The sample shows 100,000 or so clones, approximately 89% of them seen only once. Germline CDR1 ENHRY, CDR2 SYGVKD. Trimming pared 4 bases from V and 0 bases from J, leaving 15 bases between. This CDR3 region has 16 residues. This receptor was obtained from a human donor with classical Hodgkin lymphoma. The source material was peripheral blood mononuclear cells (PBMCs), sampled before the fourth cycle of nivolumab. The V call is TRBV10-3, the J call TRBJ1-1, with D uncertain. The CDR3 is CAISVEVTTLNTEAFF. In DNA form, the CDR3 reads TGTGCCATCAGTGTTGAGGTTACAACCCTGAACACTGAAGCTTTCTTT.